These T cell receptor beta chains were read from a single sample in a study of Graves' ophthalmopathy and Graves' hyperthyroidism. TCRdb itself ran the multiplex PCR reads through MiXCR, one entry per CDR3 protein. Of around 400,000 distinct CDR3 sequences in the sample, 15% to 20% are singletons; the top ten hold 1.6%. Sequences were obtained from peripheral blood. These receptors were taken from a woman under 30 with Graves' ophthalmopathy. CDR3s include the opening cysteine and the closing phenylalanine or tryptophan. A D gene is named only where the DNA matches it firmly. Only some rows state a clone size, as once, few, many or a class for expanded clones.

J: TRBJ1-3
D: .
V: TRBV11-2
size: many
DNA: TGTGCCAGCAGTCAGTCCCAAGGAAACACCATATATTTT
CDR3: CASSQSQGNTIYF

J: TRBJ1-2
D: .
V: TRBV5-1
size: many
DNA: TGCGCCAGCAGCTTGCCGGGGGACTATGGCTACACCTTC
CDR3: CASSLPGDYGYTF

J: TRBJ2-4
D: .
V: TRBV7-2
size: many
DNA: TGTGCCAGCAGCACCGATATACAGGGAATCATTCAGTACTTC
CDR3: CASSTDIQGIIQYF

J: TRBJ2-5
D: TRBD1
V: TRBV3-1
size: many
DNA: TGTGCCAGCAGCCAAGATCGAGCGGGGACAGGGCGAGCGGTTGAGACCCAGTACTTC
CDR3: CASSQDRAGTGRAVETQYF

J: TRBJ2-2
D: .
V: TRBV6-1
size: few
DNA: TGTGCCAGCAGTACACGCAGGGGGGGTACCGGGGAGCTGTTTTTT
CDR3: CASSTRRGGTGELFF

J: TRBJ1-3
D: .
V: TRBV5-1
size: many
DNA: TGCGCCAACCCCTCTGGAAACACCATATATTTT
CDR3: CANPSGNTIYF

J: TRBJ1-1
D: .
V: TRBV6-5
size: many
DNA: TGTGCCAGCAGTTACACCTTTCGACGGAACTTGAACACTGAAGCTTTCTTT
CDR3: CASSYTFRRNLNTEAFF

J: TRBJ1-5
D: .
V: TRBV30
size: many
DNA: TGTGCCTGGAGTGAAGGAACAGGGAGCTATCAGCCCCAGCATTTT
CDR3: CAWSEGTGSYQPQHF

J: TRBJ1-1
D: .
V: TRBV11-3
size: once
DNA: .
CDR3: CASSFYICSATQKNTEAFF

J: TRBJ1-5
D: TRBD1
V: TRBV2
size: many
DNA: TGTGCCAGCAGTGAGCGGACAGGGAGTCAGCCCCAGCATTTT
CDR3: CASSERTGSQPQHF

J: TRBJ1-2
D: .
V: TRBV6-5
size: many
DNA: TGTGCCAGCAGTTACACGACAGTGCCGCCGCCTAACTATGGCTACACCTTC
CDR3: CASSYTTVPPPNYGYTF

J: TRBJ2-4
D: .
V: TRBV28
size: many
DNA: TGTGCCAGCAGTGTGAGGGCAGGGGCAGCCAAAAACATTCAGTACTTC
CDR3: CASSVRAGAAKNIQYF

J: TRBJ1-3
D: .
V: TRBV11-2
size: many
DNA: TGTGCCAGCAGCTTGGGGCCTACTGGAAACACCATATATTTT
CDR3: CASSLGPTGNTIYF

J: TRBJ2-7
D: .
V: TRBV6-2/TRBV6-3
size: few
DNA: TGTGCCAGCAGTACTCTATCCGAGCAGTACTTC
CDR3: CASSTLSEQYF

J: TRBJ2-5
D: .
V: TRBV7-2
size: many
DNA: TGTGCCAGCAGCTTAGCGACCCCGGGGACTGAGACCCAGTACTTC
CDR3: CASSLATPGTETQYF

J: TRBJ2-7
D: TRBD2
V: TRBV28
size: many
DNA: TGTGCCAGCAGACGCCTAAAGACTAGCGGGGACTACGAGCAGTACTTC
CDR3: CASRRLKTSGDYEQYF

J: TRBJ1-6
D: .
V: TRBV19
size: many
DNA: TGTGCCAGTAGTATAGGCTCGACCGGTTCACCCCTCCACTTT
CDR3: CASSIGSTGSPLHF

J: TRBJ2-2
D: .
V: TRBV28
size: many
DNA: TGTGCCAGCAGTTTATTGGGCAGCCGGGAGCTGTTTTTT
CDR3: CASSLLGSRELFF

J: TRBJ2-5
D: .
V: TRBV14
size: .
DNA: TGTGCCAGCAGACTCGCGGGGACAGCCCAAGAGACCCAGTACTTC
CDR3: CASRLAGTAQETQYF

J: TRBJ2-7
D: TRBD1
V: TRBV29-1
size: many
DNA: TGCAGCGTTCTCCGGGACAGTCAAGGCGAGCAGTACTTC
CDR3: CSVLRDSQGEQYF

J: TRBJ2-3
D: .
V: TRBV4-3
size: many
DNA: TGCGCCAGCAGCCAAGAAGGAAGACAGGGACTAGGTGATACGCAGTATTTT
CDR3: CASSQEGRQGLGDTQYF

J: TRBJ2-7
D: TRBD1
V: TRBV6-2/TRBV6-3
size: many
DNA: TGTGCCAGCAGTTACCTCTCGTCACAGGGGGGATCCGAGCAGTACTTC
CDR3: CASSYLSSQGGSEQYF

J: TRBJ2-7
D: .
V: TRBV6-2/TRBV6-3
size: many
DNA: TGTGCCAGCAGTTACTCGGAGGAGGGGTACGAGCAGTACTTC
CDR3: CASSYSEEGYEQYF

J: TRBJ1-2
D: .
V: TRBV11-2
size: many
DNA: TGTGCCAGCAGCTCATTGGGGAACTATGGCTACACCTTC
CDR3: CASSSLGNYGYTF

J: TRBJ1-5
D: TRBD1
V: TRBV6-2/TRBV6-3
size: many
DNA: TGTGCCAGCAGATATACAGGGGCGGTCGGCAATCAGCCCCAGCATTTT
CDR3: CASRYTGAVGNQPQHF

J: TRBJ2-7
D: TRBD1
V: TRBV12-3/TRBV12-4
size: many
DNA: TGTGCCAGCAGTCCCCCCACGGGACAGTTTTACGAGCAGTACTTC
CDR3: CASSPPTGQFYEQYF

J: TRBJ1-1
D: TRBD1
V: TRBV20-1
size: many
DNA: TGCAGTGCTAGTCCTCGGGACAGGGGATCCACCTTGGGAGAAGCTTTCTTT
CDR3: CSASPRDRGSTLGEAFF

J: TRBJ2-5
D: .
V: TRBV18
size: .
DNA: TGTGCCAGCTCACCATCAGCCTTGAGGGAGACCCAGTACTTC
CDR3: CASSPSALRETQYF

J: TRBJ1-6
D: .
V: TRBV6-5
size: many
DNA: TGTGCCAGCAAGAATTGGGCAGTAAATTCACCCCTCCACTTT
CDR3: CASKNWAVNSPLHF

J: TRBJ2-7
D: .
V: TRBV6-2/TRBV6-3
size: many
DNA: TGTGCCAGCAGTTACAACTCAGAGCAGTACTTC
CDR3: CASSYNSEQYF

J: TRBJ2-2
D: TRBD2
V: TRBV12-3/TRBV12-4
size: many
DNA: TGTGCCAGCAGCTCCGGGACTACATGGACCGGGGAGCTGTTTTTT
CDR3: CASSSGTTWTGELFF

J: TRBJ2-5
D: .
V: TRBV6-1
size: many
DNA: TGTGCCAGCAGTGGACGGACGGGAGAGACCCAGTACTTC
CDR3: CASSGRTGETQYF

J: TRBJ1-5
D: .
V: TRBV7-2
size: .
DNA: TGTGCCAGCAGCTTAGTGTTCGGTATCAATCAGCCCCAGCATTTT
CDR3: CASSLVFGINQPQHF

J: TRBJ1-2
D: .
V: TRBV6-5
size: .
DNA: TGTGCCAGCAGGTACAGGGATGATGGCTACACCTTC
CDR3: CASRYRDDGYTF

J: TRBJ2-7
D: TRBD2
V: TRBV20-1
size: many
DNA: TGCAGTGCCAGCTCAGTAGCGGGCTCCTACGAGCAGTACTTC
CDR3: CSASSVAGSYEQYF

J: TRBJ2-5
D: TRBD1
V: TRBV4-2
size: few
DNA: TGTGCCAGCAGCCACATAAGGGACAGGGGGCGCGGGGAGACCCAGTACTTC
CDR3: CASSHIRDRGRGETQYF

J: TRBJ1-6
D: .
V: TRBV30
size: many
DNA: TGTGCCTGGAGTGTGGAGGTGGATTCACCCCTCCACTTT
CDR3: CAWSVEVDSPLHF

J: TRBJ2-7
D: .
V: TRBV10-3
size: many
DNA: TGTGCCATCAGCAAGTCAGAGGGCTCCTACGAGCAGTACTTC
CDR3: CAISKSEGSYEQYF

J: TRBJ1-3
D: .
V: TRBV3-1
size: few
DNA: TGTGCCAGCAGCCAGAACTTAAGGCGGATCTCTGGAAACACCATATATTTT
CDR3: CASSQNLRRISGNTIYF